This T cell receptor (beta chain) was sequenced in a study of graft-versus-host responses after intestinal transplantation. Study-wide results and limits: Investigators detected GvH clones in recipient marrow, with some emerging earlier in ileum or blood. Declines in HvG clones occurring early post-transplant were associated with peak circulating GvH clone levels.

In the case of this clone: As yet, its antigen is unknown.

TCRdb keeps only in-frame clones here, not all; method: immunoSEQ multiplex PCR. The sample lists 130,000 or so clones; around 94% were seen once. The CDR3 covers 15 residues. With 2 bases clipped from V and 2 bases from J, the junction kept 4 bases outside the gene matches. CDR1 is SGHRS, CDR2 YFSETQ, per germline. This chain links TRBV5-1 with TRBJ2-3; 8 bases agree with TRBD2. Specimen: unstimulated CD4+ T cells sorted from spleen or lymph node cells, collected before intestinal transplant. This TCR came from a human donor who received an intestinal transplant. Here the CDR3 reads CASSFRGGNTDTQYF. The CDR3 DNA is TGCGCCAGCAGCTTTCGGGGGGGGAACACAGATACGCAGTATTTT.